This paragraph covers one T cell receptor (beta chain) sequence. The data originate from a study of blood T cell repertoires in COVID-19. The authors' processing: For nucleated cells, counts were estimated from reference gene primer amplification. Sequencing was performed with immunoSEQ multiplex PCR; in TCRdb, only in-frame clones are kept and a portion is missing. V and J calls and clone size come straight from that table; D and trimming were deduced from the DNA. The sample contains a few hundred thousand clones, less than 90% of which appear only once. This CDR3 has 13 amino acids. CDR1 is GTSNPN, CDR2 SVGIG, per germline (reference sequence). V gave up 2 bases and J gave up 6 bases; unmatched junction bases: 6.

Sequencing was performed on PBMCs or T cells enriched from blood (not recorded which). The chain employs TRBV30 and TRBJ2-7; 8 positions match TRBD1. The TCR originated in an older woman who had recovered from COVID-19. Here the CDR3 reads CAWSLTGVGEQYF. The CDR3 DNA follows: TGTGCCTGGAGTTTGACAGGGGTCGGCGAGCAGTACTTC.